The rows below give T cell receptor beta chains drawn from one sample of a study of T-cell reconstitution after alpha-beta-depleted transplantation in children. TCRdb reprocessed the PCR reads via MiXCR and lists one record per CDR3 protein. The table has 100,000 or so distinct CDR3 sequences, around 16% seen once. The specimen was PBMCs, mostly from graft donor cells, collected 180 days after TCRalphabeta/CD19-depleted stem cell transplant. These receptors were collected from a male patient aged 2-15 years who had a stem cell transplant for acute lymphoblastic leukemia, so the T cells may come from the graft donor. The CDR3 runs from the conserved cysteine through the conserved F or W. A D gene is named only where the DNA matches it firmly. Not all rows give a size; the values are once, few, many and, for expanded clones, a class.

cdr3_nt: TGTGCCAGCAGTCGCGACCACGGGAGGTTATCCGGGGAGCTGTTTTTT
cdr3_aa: CASSRDHGRLSGELFF
j_call: TRBJ2-2
clone_size: many
v_call: TRBV7-2
d_call: TRBD2

cdr3_nt: TGTGCCAGCAGCCAATGGGGTTCACCCCTCCACTTT
cdr3_aa: CASSQWGSPLHF
j_call: TRBJ1-6
clone_size: few
v_call: TRBV9
d_call: NA

cdr3_nt: TGTGCCAGCAGCCCTCCGGGGCAGGGGTGGGAGACCCAGTACTTC
cdr3_aa: CASSPPGQGWETQYF
j_call: TRBJ2-5
clone_size: NA
v_call: TRBV7-2
d_call: NA

cdr3_nt: TGTGCCAGCAGCTTCCAGACAGGGATCTCAACTAATGAAAAACTGTTTTTT
cdr3_aa: CASSFQTGISTNEKLFF
j_call: TRBJ1-4
clone_size: NA
v_call: TRBV7-9
d_call: TRBD1

cdr3_nt: TGTGCCAGCAGCGTACTAGCGGGAGAGGAAGATACGCAGTATTTT
cdr3_aa: CASSVLAGEEDTQYF
j_call: TRBJ2-3
clone_size: NA
v_call: TRBV9
d_call: TRBD2

cdr3_nt: TGTGCCAGCACCGACAGGGCCCGCCCGCGCTCTAACTATGGCTACACCTTC
cdr3_aa: CASTDRARPRSNYGYTF
j_call: TRBJ1-2
clone_size: few
v_call: TRBV12-3/TRBV12-4
d_call: TRBD1

cdr3_nt: TGTGCCAGCAGCTTAAGTGTACGGATCTATGGCTACACCTTC
cdr3_aa: CASSLSVRIYGYTF
j_call: TRBJ1-2
clone_size: many
v_call: TRBV7-2
d_call: NA

cdr3_nt: TGTGCCAGCAGCTCCTCGGACAGTTACTCTGGAAACACCATATATTTT
cdr3_aa: CASSSSDSYSGNTIYF
j_call: TRBJ1-3
clone_size: many
v_call: TRBV7-2
d_call: NA

cdr3_nt: TGCAGTGCTGCAATGGGACAGGGGACCCCCAACTATGGCTACACCTTC
cdr3_aa: CSAAMGQGTPNYGYTF
j_call: TRBJ1-2
clone_size: NA
v_call: TRBV20-1
d_call: TRBD1

cdr3_nt: TGCGCCAGCAGCGGCACCGGGACAGGGGGGACTGAAGCTTTCTTT
cdr3_aa: CASSGTGTGGTEAFF
j_call: TRBJ1-1
clone_size: NA
v_call: TRBV5-1
d_call: TRBD1

cdr3_nt: TGTGCCAGCAGCTTAATAAGGACGAACACCGGGGAGCTGTTTTTT
cdr3_aa: CASSLIRTNTGELFF
j_call: TRBJ2-2
clone_size: few
v_call: TRBV7-9
d_call: NA

cdr3_nt: TGTGCCAGCCCCGGGGGGGCCGGCGACAATGAGCAGTTCTTC
cdr3_aa: CASPGGAGDNEQFF
j_call: TRBJ2-1
clone_size: many
v_call: TRBV6-2/TRBV6-3
d_call: TRBD2

cdr3_nt: TGTGCCAGCCGACCCCCCGGGAGTAACTATGGCTACACCTTC
cdr3_aa: CASRPPGSNYGYTF
j_call: TRBJ1-2
clone_size: few
v_call: TRBV7-6
d_call: NA

cdr3_nt: TGTGCCAGCAGCTTGATGGGAGCGAGGGTAACCGGGGAGCTGTTTTTT
cdr3_aa: CASSLMGARVTGELFF
j_call: TRBJ2-2
clone_size: NA
v_call: TRBV21-1
d_call: NA

cdr3_nt: TGTGCCAGCAGCTTAGTGATCAGTGGACTCTACGAGCAGTACTTC
cdr3_aa: CASSLVISGLYEQYF
j_call: TRBJ2-7
clone_size: few
v_call: TRBV7-2
d_call: NA

cdr3_nt: TGCAGTGCTGCCCGGACAGGTTATAATGAAAAACTGTTTTTT
cdr3_aa: CSAARTGYNEKLFF
j_call: TRBJ1-4
clone_size: many
v_call: TRBV20-1
d_call: TRBD1

cdr3_nt: TGCAGTGCTAGAGAGGGGCGGGGGGCTAACATTCAGTACTTC
cdr3_aa: CSAREGRGANIQYF
j_call: TRBJ2-4
clone_size: few
v_call: TRBV20-1
d_call: TRBD2

cdr3_nt: TGTGCCAGCAGCTTGGAGGGAAGCCTGGTCCACGAGCAGTACTTC
cdr3_aa: CASSLEGSLVHEQYF
j_call: TRBJ2-7
clone_size: NA
v_call: TRBV5-5
d_call: NA

cdr3_nt: TGCGGTTTCTTTGGGACTAGCCACACCGGGGAGCTGTTTTTT
cdr3_aa: CGFFGTSHTGELFF
j_call: TRBJ2-2
clone_size: NA
v_call: TRBV20-1
d_call: TRBD2

cdr3_nt: TGCAGTGCTAGTAACTTCCGGGACACCTACAATGAGCAGTTCTTC
cdr3_aa: CSASNFRDTYNEQFF
j_call: TRBJ2-1
clone_size: NA
v_call: TRBV20-1
d_call: NA

cdr3_nt: TGCAGTGCCGAAGGACCACCCAAGGAGAGCCAGTACTTC
cdr3_aa: CSAEGPPKESQYF
j_call: TRBJ2-5
clone_size: NA
v_call: TRBV20-1
d_call: NA

cdr3_nt: TGTGCCAGCAGCCTAGTGGACGGATACCAAGCTTTCTTT
cdr3_aa: CASSLVDGYQAFF
j_call: TRBJ1-1
clone_size: NA
v_call: TRBV7-2
d_call: NA

cdr3_nt: TGTGCCAGCACCACAGGGCAGGGGCACAGGGAGCTGTTTTTT
cdr3_aa: CASTTGQGHRELFF
j_call: TRBJ2-2
clone_size: many
v_call: TRBV7-2
d_call: NA

cdr3_nt: TGCAGTATAGGCCCCGGGGGGAAGAGCACAGATACGCAGTATTTT
cdr3_aa: CSIGPGGKSTDTQYF
j_call: TRBJ2-3
clone_size: many
v_call: TRBV20-1
d_call: TRBD2

cdr3_nt: TGTGCCAGCAGCCTAGACCTCTTCTACAATGAGCAGTTCTTC
cdr3_aa: CASSLDLFYNEQFF
j_call: TRBJ2-1
clone_size: few
v_call: TRBV12-3/TRBV12-4
d_call: NA

cdr3_nt: TGTGCCACCAGCCCTCATCTGGCGGGGGGGCGAAGCGAGCAGTACTTC
cdr3_aa: CATSPHLAGGRSEQYF
j_call: TRBJ2-7
clone_size: NA
v_call: TRBV15
d_call: TRBD2

cdr3_nt: TGCAGCGTTGAAGCGACAGGGTTCGGGGAGCTGTTTTTT
cdr3_aa: CSVEATGFGELFF
j_call: TRBJ2-2
clone_size: many
v_call: TRBV29-1
d_call: TRBD1

cdr3_nt: TGTGCCACCAGCAGTGAGGGGACCAGACAGCCCCAGCATTTT
cdr3_aa: CATSSEGTRQPQHF
j_call: TRBJ1-5
clone_size: NA
v_call: TRBV15
d_call: NA

cdr3_nt: TGCGCCAGCAGCTTCCGCAGGAACACCGGGGAGCTGTTTTTT
cdr3_aa: CASSFRRNTGELFF
j_call: TRBJ2-2
clone_size: few
v_call: TRBV5-1
d_call: NA

cdr3_nt: TGCGCCAGCAGCCCCCAATTATCGGGGGGAACCAAAAACATTCAGTACTTC
cdr3_aa: CASSPQLSGGTKNIQYF
j_call: TRBJ2-4
clone_size: NA
v_call: TRBV4-3
d_call: TRBD2

cdr3_nt: TGTGCCAGCAGTTTAGCCCCTCAGGGTCGGACTGAAGCTTTCTTT
cdr3_aa: CASSLAPQGRTEAFF
j_call: TRBJ1-1
clone_size: NA
v_call: TRBV12-3/TRBV12-4
d_call: NA

cdr3_nt: TGCGCCAGCAGCCGGACACCGAACACCGGGGAGCTGTTTTTT
cdr3_aa: CASSRTPNTGELFF
j_call: TRBJ2-2
clone_size: many
v_call: TRBV5-1
d_call: NA

cdr3_nt: TGTGCCATCACCAAGGGGACCGGGAGCACAGATACGCAGTATTTT
cdr3_aa: CAITKGTGSTDTQYF
j_call: TRBJ2-3
clone_size: NA
v_call: TRBV10-3
d_call: NA

cdr3_nt: TGTGCCAGCAGTCGGACAGGAACCAATCAGCCCCAGCATTTT
cdr3_aa: CASSRTGTNQPQHF
j_call: TRBJ1-5
clone_size: NA
v_call: TRBV6-2/TRBV6-3
d_call: TRBD1

cdr3_nt: TGCGCCAGCAGTGAGAGGGTAGAGGCTTACTCCTACGAGCAGTACTTC
cdr3_aa: CASSERVEAYSYEQYF
j_call: TRBJ2-7
clone_size: NA
v_call: TRBV10-1
d_call: NA

cdr3_nt: TGTGCCAGCGGCGACAACTTGGCTGAAAAACTGTTTTTT
cdr3_aa: CASGDNLAEKLFF
j_call: TRBJ1-4
clone_size: many
v_call: TRBV7-8
d_call: NA

cdr3_nt: TGCAGTGCTAGAGGGCATGACTACGAGCAGTACTTC
cdr3_aa: CSARGHDYEQYF
j_call: TRBJ2-7
clone_size: NA
v_call: TRBV20-1
d_call: NA

cdr3_nt: TGCAGTGCTAGAGCGGACAGGACAAGCTCACCCCTCCACTTT
cdr3_aa: CSARADRTSSPLHF
j_call: TRBJ1-6
clone_size: NA
v_call: TRBV20-1
d_call: TRBD1

cdr3_nt: TGTGCCATCAGTGAGGTGGGCAGCAATCAGCCCCAGCATTTT
cdr3_aa: CAISEVGSNQPQHF
j_call: TRBJ1-5
clone_size: few
v_call: TRBV10-3
d_call: NA

cdr3_nt: TGTGCCAGCCTCCAAAGGACAGGGTCCACCGGGGAGCTGTTTTTT
cdr3_aa: CASLQRTGSTGELFF
j_call: TRBJ2-2
clone_size: NA
v_call: TRBV3-1
d_call: TRBD1

cdr3_nt: TGTGCCAGCAGCTTGGACCGGCACACTGAAGCTTTCTTT
cdr3_aa: CASSLDRHTEAFF
j_call: TRBJ1-1
clone_size: many
v_call: TRBV7-2
d_call: NA

cdr3_nt: TGTGCCAGCTCACCGGGGACAGCCTCAGTTCTTTACTACGAGCAGTACTTC
cdr3_aa: CASSPGTASVLYYEQYF
j_call: TRBJ2-7
clone_size: NA
v_call: TRBV18
d_call: TRBD1

cdr3_nt: TGTGCCATCAGTGCAAGAGCTAGCGGGAACAATGAGCAGTTCTTC
cdr3_aa: CAISARASGNNEQFF
j_call: TRBJ2-1
clone_size: NA
v_call: TRBV10-3
d_call: TRBD2

cdr3_nt: TGCAGCGTTGAAGATCAGGAATGGGATACGCAGTATTTT
cdr3_aa: CSVEDQEWDTQYF
j_call: TRBJ2-3
clone_size: few
v_call: TRBV29-1
d_call: NA

cdr3_nt: TGTGCCAGCAGCTTGGGACACCCAACGGAGACCCAGTACTTC
cdr3_aa: CASSLGHPTETQYF
j_call: TRBJ2-5
clone_size: once
v_call: TRBV7-2
d_call: NA

cdr3_nt: TGTGCCAGCAGCTTAGTATCCGGGACAGGGTTCTCTAATGAAAAACTGTTTTTT
cdr3_aa: CASSLVSGTGFSNEKLFF
j_call: TRBJ1-4
clone_size: NA
v_call: TRBV11-2
d_call: TRBD1

cdr3_nt: TGCAGTGGAGGGGTTTCGAACACTGAAGCTTTCTTT
cdr3_aa: CSGGVSNTEAFF
j_call: TRBJ1-1
clone_size: NA
v_call: TRBV29-1
d_call: NA

cdr3_nt: TGCAGTGCTAGAGAACTAGCGGGGGTCTTCTCCTACGAGCAGTACTTC
cdr3_aa: CSARELAGVFSYEQYF
j_call: TRBJ2-7
clone_size: NA
v_call: TRBV20-1
d_call: TRBD2

cdr3_nt: TGTGCCAGCAGAAGGACAGGCGGAACCTACGAGCAGTACTTC
cdr3_aa: CASRRTGGTYEQYF
j_call: TRBJ2-7
clone_size: NA
v_call: TRBV12-3/TRBV12-4
d_call: TRBD1

cdr3_nt: TGTGCCAGCAGCTTTGAAGGGAAGGAGGCTACTGGAAACACCATATATTTT
cdr3_aa: CASSFEGKEATGNTIYF
j_call: TRBJ1-3
clone_size: few
v_call: TRBV5-5
d_call: NA

cdr3_nt: TGTGCCAGTAACCAGGAGCGTGGTGGTACAGATACGCAGTATTTT
cdr3_aa: CASNQERGGTDTQYF
j_call: TRBJ2-3
clone_size: NA
v_call: TRBV7-9
d_call: NA

cdr3_nt: TGTGCCAGCAGCGCTACACTCCCCGACAAGGACTACGAGCAGTACTTC
cdr3_aa: CASSATLPDKDYEQYF
j_call: TRBJ2-7
clone_size: few
v_call: TRBV7-8
d_call: NA